This T cell receptor (beta chain) came from a study of response to subunit inactivated influenza vaccine. Only a few counts were recorded for this clonotype. Its antigen is as yet unknown. Broader study findings: The authors suggested that every seasonal influenza vaccination recruits few new T cells.

TCRdb analysed the RT-PCR reads with MiXCR anew, one entry per CDR3 protein. The sample records more than 700,000 distinct CDR3 sequences, 21% being singletons. Germline loops: CDR1 SGHRS, CDR2 YFSETQ. Trimming took off 0 bases at V and 4 bases at J, with 14 bases between the two ends. This CDR3 has 16 residues. Sequencing used PBMCs from blood, obtained less than 6 days after vaccination. This TCR derives from a man between 45 and 60 years old who received an inactivated influenza vaccine. The V gene is TRBV5-1, the J gene TRBJ2-1; D possibly corresponds to TRBD1 (5 bases). CDR3 nucleotide sequence: TGCGCCAGCAGCTTGGCTGGGGCCCAGGGATACAATGAGCAGTTCTTC. It is translated as CASSLAGAQGYNEQFF.